This T cell receptor beta chain was captured in a study of radiation and T cells in renal cell carcinoma. The time point is: baseline pretreatment blood. Treatment meaning: 15 Gy SBRT to primary tumor, nephrectomy 4 weeks later. CDR1 MNHEY and CDR2 SMNVEV come from the germline V gene (reference sequence). Trimming removed 4 bases from V and 3 bases from J; junction bases left unmatched: 6. The CDR3 is 14 amino acids. The table came from immunoSEQ multiplex PCR; TCRdb's copy has only in-frame clones and leaves some out. Found here are 70,000 to 95,000 clones, 70% to 85% of them singletons; the top ten hold less than 7%.

The sample consisted of blood, taken from a patient whose treatment included radiotherapy and nephrectomy. J is TRBJ2-7 and V is TRBV27, with TRBD1 matching over 7 bases. This TCR derives from a man in his sixties with renal cell carcinoma. CDR3 DNA: TGTGCCAGCAGTTCGGGACAGCTAATCTACGAGCAGTACTTC. Amino acid sequence: CASSSGQLIYEQYF.